The entry below gives a single T cell receptor beta chain sequence along with its context. This entry belongs to a study of cytomegalovirus exposure and HLA in healthy donors. From germline, CDR1 is MNHEY and CDR2 SVGAGI. The V end lost 4 bases, the J end lost 9 bases, and 10 bases lay between the germline ends. The CDR3 extends over 11 amino acids. The donors gave bone marrow, and they were healthy. The PCR was carried out with 60 Vbeta primers and 13 Jbeta primers. Generated by immunoSEQ multiplex PCR, the TCRdb table keeps only in-frame clones and is missing some. The sample includes 80,000 to 100,000 clones, about 81% of them seen just once.

This receptor was identified in a man aged 40-50 years in good health and CMV-seronegative. The chain combines TRBV6-5 with TRBJ2-7; possibly TRBD1 for D (5 bases). The sample was PBMCs. CDR3 DNA sequence: TGTGCCAGCAGTTCGCAGGGTCGGCAGTACTTC. Translating it yields CASSSQGRQYF.